The rows below give T cell receptor beta chains drawn from one sample of a study of T cells in Graves' hyperthyroidism and ophthalmopathy. Each CDR3 protein is one row after TCRdb ran MiXCR on the multiplex PCR reads. The sample has about 740,000 distinct CDR3 sequences, approximately 15% seen once; the top ten hold about a tenth. The sequencing sample was made of blood. These receptor sequences come from a woman between 18 and 29 years old with Graves' hyperthyroidism. Both conserved end residues are part of each CDR3. A D gene is named only where the DNA matches it firmly. Rows may omit the clone size; those that give it use once, few, many or a size class.

>TRBJ1-2|-|many|TRBV28
CASSPSGANYGYTF
TGTGCCAGCAGTCCCTCGGGGGCTAACTATGGCTACACCTTC
>TRBJ2-1|-|few|TRBV9
CASSVVGPPGEQFF
TGTGCCAGCAGCGTAGTAGGCCCCCCAGGGGAGCAGTTCTTC
>TRBJ2-7|TRBD1|many|TRBV28
CASSPGTVYEQYF
TGTGCCAGCAGTCCCGGGACAGTTTACGAGCAGTACTTC
>TRBJ2-7|TRBD1|-|TRBV11-2
CASSLVGRGIYEQYF
TGTGCCAGCAGCTTAGTTGGCAGGGGGATATACGAGCAGTACTTC
>TRBJ2-7|-|many|TRBV28
CASSFGDTYEQYF
TGTGCCAGCAGTTTTGGCGATACCTACGAGCAGTACTTC
>TRBJ2-5|-|few|TRBV7-9
CASSLFGYGLQETQYF
TGTGCCAGCAGCTTGTTCGGTTATGGACTGCAAGAGACCCAGTACTTC
>TRBJ1-4|-|-|TRBV15
CATSGPGEKLFF
TGTGCCACCAGCGGACCCGGTGAAAAACTGTTTTTT
>TRBJ2-1|TRBD1|few|TRBV19
CASSRDRGANEQFF
TGTGCCAGTAGTCGGGACAGGGGTGCGAATGAGCAGTTCTTC
>TRBJ2-1|-|-|TRBV18
CASSPYDGQVNEQFF
TGTGCCAGCTCACCTTACGACGGTCAGGTCAATGAGCAGTTCTTC
>TRBJ2-1|TRBD2|many|TRBV27
CASLKIREGFKSSYNEQFF
TGTGCCAGCCTCAAGATACGGGAGGGCTTCAAGAGCTCCTACAATGAGCAGTTCTTC
>TRBJ2-7|-|many|TRBV20-1
CSAGRRRDIVNEQYF
TGCAGTGCAGGGAGGCGCCGGGACATAGTCAACGAGCAGTACTTC
>TRBJ2-7|TRBD2|few|TRBV11-3
CASSPLRTGLAGVYEQYF
TGTGCCAGCAGCCCTCTTCGAACCGGCCTAGCGGGAGTCTACGAGCAGTACTTC
>TRBJ2-5|-|many|TRBV13
CASSFRGGEETQYF
TGTGCCAGCAGCTTCCGGGGAGGAGAGGAGACCCAGTACTTC
>TRBJ2-3|TRBD2|few|TRBV7-9
CASSWGLAGADTQYF
TGTGCCAGCAGCTGGGGACTAGCGGGAGCAGATACGCAGTATTTT
>TRBJ2-7|TRBD2|many|TRBV5-5
CASSLSGGAGYEQYF
TGTGCCAGCAGCTTGTCGGGAGGGGCAGGCTACGAGCAGTACTTC
>TRBJ2-5|TRBD1|many|TRBV20-1
CSADYRGLSETQYF
TGCAGTGCTGACTACAGGGGGCTTTCAGAGACCCAGTACTTC
>TRBJ2-1|-|many|TRBV5-1
CASSVSINEQFF
TGCGCCAGCAGCGTCTCGATCAATGAGCAGTTCTTC
>TRBJ2-5|-|-|TRBV28
CASSRRGDQETQYF
TGTGCCAGCAGTCGAAGGGGGGATCAAGAGACCCAGTACTTC
>TRBJ1-5|-|few|TRBV19
CASSLGARWTSNQPQHF
TGTGCCAGTAGCTTGGGGGCCAGGTGGACGAGCAATCAGCCCCAGCATTTT
>TRBJ2-1|TRBD2|few|TRBV3-1
CASSQTKGLLLEQFF
TGTGCCAGCAGCCAAACAAAGGGACTATTGTTAGAGCAGTTCTTC
>TRBJ1-2|TRBD1|-|TRBV12-3/TRBV12-4
CASTIRGLSYGYTF
TGTGCCAGCACCATAAGGGGGCTCAGCTATGGCTACACCTTC
>TRBJ2-5|TRBD2|many|TRBV7-9
CASSVLAGGLQETQYF
TGTGCCAGCAGCGTCCTAGCGGGAGGCCTCCAAGAGACCCAGTACTTC
>TRBJ2-1|-|many|TRBV6-1
CASSEPWGPAGSSYNEQFF
TGTGCCAGCAGTGAACCTTGGGGGCCAGCGGGGAGCTCCTACAATGAGCAGTTCTTC
>TRBJ2-3|TRBD2|many|TRBV20-1
CSARTASGRADTQYF
TGCAGTGCTAGAACGGCTAGCGGGAGAGCAGATACGCAGTATTTT
>TRBJ2-1|-|-|TRBV12-3/TRBV12-4
CASSSGAGEQFF
TGTGCCAGCAGTTCGGGCGCAGGTGAGCAGTTCTTC
>TRBJ1-6|-|-|TRBV5-1
CASSLGGTLLHF
TGCGCCAGCAGCTTGGGGGGGACACTACTCCACTTT
>TRBJ1-1|-|many|TRBV3-1
CASSQLGIAPRGEAFF
TGTGCCAGCAGCCAGCTAGGGATTGCCCCGAGGGGTGAAGCTTTCTTT
>TRBJ1-5|-|few|TRBV28
CASSLGEDTDSNQPQHF
TGTGCCAGCAGTTTAGGGGAGGACACGGATAGCAATCAGCCCCAGCATTTT
>TRBJ2-5|TRBD1|many|TRBV20-1
CSARVLSWDRGSETQYF
TGCAGTGCTAGAGTTCTTTCTTGGGACAGGGGATCAGAGACCCAGTACTTC
>TRBJ2-7|TRBD2|many|TRBV7-2
CASSLRAPSGRLYEQYF
TGTGCCAGCAGCTTAAGAGCTCCTAGCGGGAGGCTGTACGAGCAGTACTTC